A single sample is the source of the 23 T cell receptor beta chains below, sequenced in a study of human CD8 memory T cell subsets. UMI-labeled 5' RACE yielded the TCR beta libraries. TCRdb re-analyzed the 5' RACE reads; it lists each CDR3 protein once, without DNA. This sample's table reports over 5,500 distinct CDR3 sequences. CCR7+ PD-1+ TIGIT+ early memory CD8+ T cells with exhausted-like traits constituted the TPEX cells. The sequenced material came from CD8+ T cells from PBMCs. These receptor sequences come from a human donor in good health.

This chain joins TRBV3-1 and TRBJ2-3; TCRdb's D gene call, TRBD2, goes unchecked for lack of DNA. Germline CDR1 and CDR2: LGHDT and YNNKEL (reference sequence). CDR3 length: 17 residues. CDR3: CASSQDDLAETTDTQYF.

This chain joins TRBV5-1 and TRBJ2-2; TCRdb lists TRBD2, though no DNA is available to test this call. Germline V gives CDR1 SGHRS, CDR2 YFSETQ. This CDR3 contains 17 residues. The CDR3 sequence is CASRSALAPGSIGELFF.

The J gene is TRBJ2-7, the V gene TRBV13. The germline CDR1 and CDR2 sequences are PRHDT and FYEKMQ (reference sequence). The CDR3 contains 14 residues. This CDR3 is CASSRTDLSYEQYF.

Judged by frequency, this clonotype is medium-sized. The rearrangement uses TRBV5-1 and TRBJ1-1; TCRdb picks TRBD1, but there is no DNA to check that call. The CDR3 spans 14 residues. From germline, CDR1 is SGHRS and CDR2 YFSETQ. CDR3 in amino acids: CASSFTGPNTEAFF.

Its frequency marks this clonotype as medium-sized (0.01 to 0.1%). The chain has TRBV27 and TRBJ2-1; TCRdb indicates TRBD2, and absent DNA this call remains unverified. Germline values: CDR1 MNHEY, CDR2 SMNVEV (reference sequence). CDR3 length equals 15 residues. CDR3 sequence reads: CASTCQGPSYNEQFF.

The V gene is TRBV27, the J gene TRBJ2-7; the TCRdb D gene call, TRBD1, has no DNA to confirm it. This CDR3 region has 11 residues. In germline, CDR1 is MNHEY, CDR2 SMNVEV (reference sequence). CDR3 residues: CASSLRAGRYF.

The chain employs TRBV9 and TRBJ2-1; TCRdb's D call, TRBD1, is unchecked because there is no DNA. This CDR3 has 12 residues. Germline V gene sequence: CDR1 SGDLS, CDR2 YYNGEE. The CDR3 is CASSGRGSEQFF.

The chain uses TRBV19 and TRBJ1-6. The germline gives CDR1 LNHDA, CDR2 SQIVND (reference sequence). The CDR3 loop spans 16 amino acids. The CDR3 reads CASTLGGPKGNSPLHF. The full variable domain, rest sourced from reference TRBV19 and TRBJ1-6, is DGGITQSPKYLFRKEGQNVTLSCEQNLNHDAMYWYRQDPGQGLRLIYYSQIVNDFQKGDIAEGYSVSREKKESFPLTVTSAQKNPTAFYLCASTLGGPKGNSPLHFGNGTRLTVT.

The rearrangement links TRBV27 to TRBJ1-2; checking the TCRdb D call of TRBD1 is not possible without DNA. This CDR3 is built from 13 residues. Germline values: CDR1 MNHEY, CDR2 SMNVEV (reference sequence). CDR3 protein: CASSSPGQLGYTF.

The chain has TRBV6-2 or TRBV6-3 and TRBJ2-1. CDR1 and CDR2 from the germline V gene are MNHEY and SVGEGT. The CDR3 is 11 amino acids. CDR3 region: CASSPYNEQFF.

Judged by frequency, this clonotype is medium-sized. The rearrangement uses TRBV7-9 and TRBJ2-1; TCRdb picks TRBD2, but there is no DNA to check that call. CDR1 and CDR2 (germline): SEHNR, FQNEAQ (reference sequence). This CDR3 has 16 amino acids. The CDR3 sequence is CASSAVRRGVGDEQFF.

Judged by frequency, this clonotype is medium-sized. This chain's CDR3 is CASSQYINNEQFF. The chain has TRBV14 and TRBJ2-1. Germline lookup yields CDR1 SGHDN and CDR2 FVKESK. The CDR3 covers 13 residues. Variable domain in full (rest from reference TRBV14 and TRBJ2-1): EAGVTQFPSHSVIEKGQTVTLRCDPISGHDNLYWYRRVMGKEIKFLLHFVKESKQDESGMPNNRFLAERTGGTYSTLKVQPAELEDSGVYFCASSQYINNEQFFGPGTRLTVL.

Considering frequency, this clonotype is medium-sized (0.01 to 0.1%). The chain joins TRBV7-8 to TRBJ1-6; TCRdb calls TRBD1, which cannot be checked without DNA. Germline CDR1 is SGHVS and CDR2 is FQNEAQ. The CDR3 runs to 14 residues. The CDR3 reads CASSPGQGNSPLHF.

The chain is built from TRBV29-1 and TRBJ2-7; TCRdb reports TRBD2, a call that lacks DNA to check it against. The CDR3 has 16 residues. Germline lookup yields CDR1 SQVTM and CDR2 ANQGSEA. The CDR3 is CSVRTSGDAKNYEQYF.

This clonotype shows up as medium-sized by frequency. The gene calls are TRBV4-1 and TRBJ2-3; with no DNA, the TCRdb D assignment of TRBD2 cannot be verified. The germline gives CDR1 MGHRA, CDR2 YSYEKL. This CDR3 spans 19 amino acids. The CDR3 protein is CASSPYGPGVAGGTDTQYF.

This clonotype is labeled medium-sized (0.01 to 0.1%) based on frequency. This sequence joins TRBV9 and TRBJ2-1; TCRdb lists TRBD2, though no DNA is available to test this call. CDR1 is SGDLS and CDR2 is YYNGEE in the germline V gene. The CDR3 loop spans 12 amino acids. CDR3 in amino acids: CASSPRVDEQFF. The full variable domain, with the rest looked up from reference TRBV9 and TRBJ2-1, is DSGVTQTPKHLITATGQRVTLRCSPRSGDLSVYWYQQSLDQGLQFLIQYYNGEERAKGNILERFSAQQFPDLHSELNLSSLELGDSALYFCASSPRVDEQFFGPGTRLTVL.

V is TRBV12-3 or TRBV12-4 and J is TRBJ2-1; TCRdb's assignment of TRBD1 cannot be checked, as there is no DNA. This CDR3 contains 15 residues. The chain's CDR3 is CASSLVTGSSNEQFF.

This clonotype ranks as medium-sized (0.01 to 0.1%) in terms of frequency. The gene calls are TRBV20-1 and TRBJ2-7; TCRdb names TRBD1, which stays unverified in the absence of DNA. The CDR3 runs to 14 residues. Germline V gene sequence: CDR1 DFQATT, CDR2 SNEGSKA (reference sequence). The CDR3 loop is CSAQDIQSSYEQYF.

According to its frequency, this clonotype is medium-sized. This chain links TRBV4-1 with TRBJ2-1; TCRdb returns TRBD2, unconfirmable since there is no DNA. The germline gives CDR1 MGHRA, CDR2 YSYEKL. This CDR3 has 16 amino acids. The CDR3 is CASSLGLFGNFNEQFF.

The V gene is TRBV25-1, the J gene TRBJ2-1; the D gene TCRdb calls, TRBD2, cannot be checked with no DNA. Germline values: CDR1 MGHDK, CDR2 SYGVNS. The CDR3 has 15 amino acids. CDR3 region: CASSGLAGLYNEQFF.

The V gene is TRBV25-1, the J gene TRBJ1-6; the TRBD1 assignment by TCRdb is unverifiable without DNA. Germline values: CDR1 MGHDK, CDR2 SYGVNS. This CDR3 comprises 15 residues. CDR3 residues: CASSDWTMTNSPLHF. Supplemented by reference TRBV25-1 and TRBJ1-6, the full variable domain reads EADIYQTPRYLVIGTGKKITLECSQTMGHDKMYWYQQDPGMELHLIHYSYGVNSTEKGDLSSESTVSRIRTEHFPLTLESARPSHTSQYLCASSDWTMTNSPLHFGNGTRLTVT.

The chain's CDR3 is CASSSQGTDTQYF. V is TRBV7-9 and J is TRBJ2-3. The germline V gene encodes CDR1 SEHNR and CDR2 FQNEAQ (reference sequence). The CDR3 sequence is 13 residues long. The whole variable domain, remainder taken from reference TRBV7-9 and TRBJ2-3, is DTGVSQNPRHKITKRGQNVTFRCDPISEHNRLYWYRQTLGQGPEFLTYFQNEAQLEKSRLLSDRFSAERPKGSFSTLEIQRTEQGDSAMYLCASSSQGTDTQYFGPGTRLTVL.

The gene calls are TRBV3-1 and TRBJ2-7; TCRdb lists TRBD1, though no DNA is available to test this call. CDR1 is LGHDT, CDR2 YNNKEL, per germline (reference sequence). This CDR3 has 14 residues. The CDR3 protein is CASSPGLSPYEQYF.